Sequencing of this T cell receptor (beta chain) was carried out in a study of cytomegalovirus exposure and HLA in healthy donors. In the study overall: A prior study identified 110 million or so unique TCR beta sequences from some 180 million T cells. General study results and limits: Reports state that TCR beta sequences accurately predicted most subjects' HLA-A and HLA-B alleles. A later analysis linked some 18,000 TCR beta sequences to HLA alleles at 0.05 false discovery rate. Sequencing depth roughly uniform across donors was assumed in presence/absence analyses.

The J segment lost 8 bases and the V segment lost 7 bases, leaving 13 bases of the junction unmatched. The CDR3 loop spans 14 amino acids. CDR1 SEHNR and CDR2 FQNEAQ come from the germline V gene (reference sequence). As concerns this clone: Its antigen remains unknown.

60 Vbeta and 13 Jbeta primers were used in PCR. Sequenced by immunoSEQ multiplex PCR; TCRdb stores in-frame clones only, minus some. Of 140,000 to 150,000 clones listed, roughly 70% are singletons. The V and J genes are TRBV7-9 and TRBJ1-2; TRBD1 agrees at 7 bases. Sample: PBMCs. The TCR was taken from a man under 40 in good health and CMV-seronegative. In DNA, the CDR3 is TGTGCCAGCACCTCGGGACAGCAAGAACGAGGCTACACCTTC. As protein: CASTSGQQERGYTF.